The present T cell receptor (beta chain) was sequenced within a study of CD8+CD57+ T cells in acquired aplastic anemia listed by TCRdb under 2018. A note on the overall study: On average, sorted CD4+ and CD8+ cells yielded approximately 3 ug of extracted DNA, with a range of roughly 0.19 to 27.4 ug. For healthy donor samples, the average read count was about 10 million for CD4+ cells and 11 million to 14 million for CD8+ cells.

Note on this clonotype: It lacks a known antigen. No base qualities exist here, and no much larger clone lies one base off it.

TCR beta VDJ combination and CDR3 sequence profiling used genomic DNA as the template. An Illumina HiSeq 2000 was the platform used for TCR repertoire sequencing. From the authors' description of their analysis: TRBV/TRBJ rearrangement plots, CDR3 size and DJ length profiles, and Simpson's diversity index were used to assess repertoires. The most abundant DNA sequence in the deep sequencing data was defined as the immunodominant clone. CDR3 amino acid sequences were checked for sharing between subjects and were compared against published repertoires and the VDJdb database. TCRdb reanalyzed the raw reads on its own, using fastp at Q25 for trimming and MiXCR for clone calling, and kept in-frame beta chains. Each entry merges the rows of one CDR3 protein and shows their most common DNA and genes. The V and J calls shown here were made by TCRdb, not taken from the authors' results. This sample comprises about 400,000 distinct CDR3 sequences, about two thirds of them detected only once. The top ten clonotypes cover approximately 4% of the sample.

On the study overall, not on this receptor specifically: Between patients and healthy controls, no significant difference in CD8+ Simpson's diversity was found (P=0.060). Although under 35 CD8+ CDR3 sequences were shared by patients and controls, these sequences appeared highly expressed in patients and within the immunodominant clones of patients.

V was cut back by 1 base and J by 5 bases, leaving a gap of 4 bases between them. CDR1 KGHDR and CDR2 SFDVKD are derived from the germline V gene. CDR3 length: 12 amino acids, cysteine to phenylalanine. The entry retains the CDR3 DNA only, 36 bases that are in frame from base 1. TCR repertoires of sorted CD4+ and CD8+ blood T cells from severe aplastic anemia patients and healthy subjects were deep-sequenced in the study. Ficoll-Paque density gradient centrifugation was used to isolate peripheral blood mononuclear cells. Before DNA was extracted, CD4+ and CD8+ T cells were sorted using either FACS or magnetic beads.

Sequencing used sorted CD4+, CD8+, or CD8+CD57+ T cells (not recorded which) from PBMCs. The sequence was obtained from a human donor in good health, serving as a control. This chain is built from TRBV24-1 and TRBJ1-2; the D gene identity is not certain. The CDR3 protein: CATSDFSYGYTF. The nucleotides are TGTGCCACCAGTGATTTTTCTTATGGCTACACCTTC.